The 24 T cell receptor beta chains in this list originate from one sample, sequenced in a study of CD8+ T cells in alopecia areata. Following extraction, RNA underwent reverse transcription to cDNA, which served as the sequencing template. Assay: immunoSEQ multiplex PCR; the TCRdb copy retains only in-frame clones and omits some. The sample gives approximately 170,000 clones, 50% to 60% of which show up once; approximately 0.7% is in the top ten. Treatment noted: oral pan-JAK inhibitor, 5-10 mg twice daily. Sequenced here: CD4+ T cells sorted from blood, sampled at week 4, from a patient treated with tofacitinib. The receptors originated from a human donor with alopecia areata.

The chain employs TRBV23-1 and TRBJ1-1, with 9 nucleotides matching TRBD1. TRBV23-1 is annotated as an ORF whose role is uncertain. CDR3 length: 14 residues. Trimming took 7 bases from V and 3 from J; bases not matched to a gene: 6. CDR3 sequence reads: CASTRQGVDTEAFF. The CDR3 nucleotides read TGCGCCAGCACCCGACAGGGGGTTGACACTGAAGCTTTCTTT.

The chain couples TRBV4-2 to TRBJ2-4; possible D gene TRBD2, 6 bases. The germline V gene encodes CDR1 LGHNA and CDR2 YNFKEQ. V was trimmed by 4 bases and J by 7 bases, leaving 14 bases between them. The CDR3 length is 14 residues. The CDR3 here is CASSRPDGGNIQYF. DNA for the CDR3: TGTGCCAGCAGCCGCCCGGACGGGGGTAACATTCAGTACTTC.

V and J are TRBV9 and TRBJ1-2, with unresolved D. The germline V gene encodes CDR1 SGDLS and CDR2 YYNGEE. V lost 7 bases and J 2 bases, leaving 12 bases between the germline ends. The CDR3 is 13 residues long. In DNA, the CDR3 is TGTGCCAGCGGACGGGCAGAAAACTATGGCTACACCTTC. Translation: CASGRAENYGYTF.

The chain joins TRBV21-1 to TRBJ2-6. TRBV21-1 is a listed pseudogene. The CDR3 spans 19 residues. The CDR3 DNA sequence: TGTGCCAGCTCCCTAGATTCTAAGGACCCATTCGCTGGGGCCAACGTCCTGACTTTC. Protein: CASSLDSKDPFAGANVLTF.

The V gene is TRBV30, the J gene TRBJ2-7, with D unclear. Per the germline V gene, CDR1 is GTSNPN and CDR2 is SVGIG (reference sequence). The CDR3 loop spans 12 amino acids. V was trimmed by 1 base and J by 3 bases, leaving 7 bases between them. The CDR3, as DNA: TGTGCCTGGAGTGCGGCAGGCTACGAGCAGTACTTC. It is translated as CAWSAAGYEQYF.

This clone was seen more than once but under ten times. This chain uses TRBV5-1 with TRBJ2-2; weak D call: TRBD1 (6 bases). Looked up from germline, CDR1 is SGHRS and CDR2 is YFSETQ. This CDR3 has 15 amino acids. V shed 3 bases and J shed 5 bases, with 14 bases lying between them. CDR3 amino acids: CASSSQGPGTGELFF. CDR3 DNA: TGCGCCAGCAGCTCCCAGGGGCCGGGGACCGGGGAGCTGTTTTTT.

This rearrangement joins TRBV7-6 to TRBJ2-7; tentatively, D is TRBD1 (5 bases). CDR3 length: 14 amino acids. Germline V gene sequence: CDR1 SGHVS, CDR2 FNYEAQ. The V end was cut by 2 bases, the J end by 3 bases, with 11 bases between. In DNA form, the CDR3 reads TGTGCCAGCAGCTTACGTACAGGCAACTACGAGCAGTACTTC. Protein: CASSLRTGNYEQYF.

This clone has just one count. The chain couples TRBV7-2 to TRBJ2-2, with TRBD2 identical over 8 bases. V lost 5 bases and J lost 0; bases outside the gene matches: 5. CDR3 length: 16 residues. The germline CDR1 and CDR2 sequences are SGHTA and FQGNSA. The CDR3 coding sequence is TGTGCCAGCAGCACTTCGACTAGCGCGAACACCGGGGAGCTGTTTTTT. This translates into CASSTSTSANTGELFF.

CDR3 amino acids: CASSAHSEAYNEQFF. The CDR3 DNA reads TGTGCCAGCAGCGCCCATAGCGAGGCCTACAATGAGCAGTTCTTC. This rearrangement joins TRBV9 to TRBJ2-1, with D possibly matching TRBD2 (5 bases). V was trimmed by 3 bases and J by 2 bases, leaving 12 bases between them. The CDR3 is 15 residues long. Germline values: CDR1 SGDLS, CDR2 YYNGEE.

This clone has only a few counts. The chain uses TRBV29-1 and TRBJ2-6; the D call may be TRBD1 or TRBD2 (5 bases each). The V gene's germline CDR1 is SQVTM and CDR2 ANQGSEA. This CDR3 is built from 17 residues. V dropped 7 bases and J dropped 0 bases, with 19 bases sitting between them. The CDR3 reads CSASWGTGSSGANVLTF. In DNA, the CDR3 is TGCAGCGCAAGTTGGGGGACGGGGAGCTCTGGGGCCAACGTCCTGACTTTC.

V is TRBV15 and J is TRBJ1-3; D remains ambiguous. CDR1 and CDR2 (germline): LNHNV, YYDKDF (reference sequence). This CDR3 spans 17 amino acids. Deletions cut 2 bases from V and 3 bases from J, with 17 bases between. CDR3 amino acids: CATSRSGRVRGGNTIYF. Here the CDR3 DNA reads TGTGCCACCAGCAGATCAGGACGGGTTCGAGGTGGAAACACCATATATTTT.

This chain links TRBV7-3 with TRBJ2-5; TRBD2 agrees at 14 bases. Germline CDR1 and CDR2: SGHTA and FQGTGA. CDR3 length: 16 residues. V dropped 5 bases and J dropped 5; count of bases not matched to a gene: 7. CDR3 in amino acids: CASSLGTSGSRETQYF. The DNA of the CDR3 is TGTGCCAGCAGCCTCGGGACTAGCGGGAGTAGGGAGACCCAGTACTTC. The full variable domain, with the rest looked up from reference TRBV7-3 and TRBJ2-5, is GAGVSQTPSNKVTEKGKYVELRCDPISGHTALYWYRQSLGQGPEFLIYFQGTGAADDSGLPNDRFFAVRPEGSVSTLKIQRTERGDSAVYLCASSLGTSGSRETQYFGPGTRLLVL.

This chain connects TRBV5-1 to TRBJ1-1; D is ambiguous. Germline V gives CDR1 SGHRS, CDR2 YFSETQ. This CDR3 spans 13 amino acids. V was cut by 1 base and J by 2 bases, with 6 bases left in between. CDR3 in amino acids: CASSLSKNTEAFF. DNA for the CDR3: TGCGCCAGCAGCTTGTCGAAAAACACTGAAGCTTTCTTT.

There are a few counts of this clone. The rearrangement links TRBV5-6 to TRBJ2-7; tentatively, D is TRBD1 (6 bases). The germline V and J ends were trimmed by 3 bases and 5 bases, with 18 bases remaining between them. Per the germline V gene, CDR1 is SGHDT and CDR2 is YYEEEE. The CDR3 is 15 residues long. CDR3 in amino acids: CASSYRGLGFDEQYF. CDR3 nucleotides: TGTGCCAGCAGCTATAGGGGGTTGGGGTTTGACGAGCAGTACTTC.

The CDR3 spells CASSPTGTGANEQYF. The CDR3 DNA reads TGTGCCAGCAGCCCTACCGGGACAGGGGCAAACGAGCAGTACTTC. The chain is built from TRBV27 and TRBJ2-7, with 10 bases matching TRBD1. Trimming took 6 bases from V and 5 from J; bases not matched to a gene: 10. This CDR3 contains 15 residues. The germline V gene encodes CDR1 MNHEY and CDR2 SMNVEV (reference sequence).

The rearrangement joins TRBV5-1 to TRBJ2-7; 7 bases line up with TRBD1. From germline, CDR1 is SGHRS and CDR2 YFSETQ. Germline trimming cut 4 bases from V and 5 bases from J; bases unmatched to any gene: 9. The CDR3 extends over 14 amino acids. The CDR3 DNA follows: TGCGCCAGCAGCGACCGGGACAGTCTCAACGAGCAGTACTTC. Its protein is CASSDRDSLNEQYF.

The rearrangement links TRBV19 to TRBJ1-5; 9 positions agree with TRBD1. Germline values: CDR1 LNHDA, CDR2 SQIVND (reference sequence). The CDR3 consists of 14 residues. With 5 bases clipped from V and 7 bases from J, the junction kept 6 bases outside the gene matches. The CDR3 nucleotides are TGTGCCAGTAGTGTAGGGACAGGGCGCCAGCCCCAGCATTTT. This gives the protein CASSVGTGRQPQHF.

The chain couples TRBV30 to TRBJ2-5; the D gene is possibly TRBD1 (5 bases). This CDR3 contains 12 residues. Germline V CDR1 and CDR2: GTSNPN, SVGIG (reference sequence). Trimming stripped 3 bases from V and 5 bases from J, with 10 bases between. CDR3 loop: CAWRGAPETQYF. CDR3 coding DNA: TGTGCCTGGAGAGGGGCCCCGGAGACCCAGTACTTC. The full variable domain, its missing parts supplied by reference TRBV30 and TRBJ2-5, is SQTIHQWPATLVQPVGSPLSLECTVEGTSNPNLYWYRQAAGRGLQLLFYSVGIGQISSEVPQNLSASRPQDRQFILSSKKLLLSDSGFYLCAWRGAPETQYFGPGTRLLVL.

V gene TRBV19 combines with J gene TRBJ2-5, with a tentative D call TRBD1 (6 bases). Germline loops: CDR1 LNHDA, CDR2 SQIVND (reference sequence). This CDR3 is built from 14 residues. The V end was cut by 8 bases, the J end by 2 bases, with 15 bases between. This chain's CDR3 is CASPERQGQETQYF. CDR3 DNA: TGTGCCAGTCCCGAACGGCAGGGGCAAGAGACCCAGTACTTC. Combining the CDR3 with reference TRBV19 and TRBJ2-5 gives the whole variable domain DGGITQSPKYLFRKEGQNVTLSCEQNLNHDAMYWYRQDPGQGLRLIYYSQIVNDFQKGDIAEGYSVSREKKESFPLTVTSAQKNPTAFYLCASPERQGQETQYFGPGTRLLVL.

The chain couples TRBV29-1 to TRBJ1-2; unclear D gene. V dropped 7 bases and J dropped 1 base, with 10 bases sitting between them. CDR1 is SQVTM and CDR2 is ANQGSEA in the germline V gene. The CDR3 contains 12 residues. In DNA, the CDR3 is TGCAGCGAGGAACGTAGTAACTATGGCTACACCTTC. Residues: CSEERSNYGYTF.

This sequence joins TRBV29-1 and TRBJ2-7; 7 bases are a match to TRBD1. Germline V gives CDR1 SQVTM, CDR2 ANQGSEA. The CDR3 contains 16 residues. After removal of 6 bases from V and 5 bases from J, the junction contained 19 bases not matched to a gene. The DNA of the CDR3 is TGCAGCGTGGGGGCAGGGGGATCTTTCCCCGGCCACGAGCAGTACTTC. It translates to CSVGAGGSFPGHEQYF.

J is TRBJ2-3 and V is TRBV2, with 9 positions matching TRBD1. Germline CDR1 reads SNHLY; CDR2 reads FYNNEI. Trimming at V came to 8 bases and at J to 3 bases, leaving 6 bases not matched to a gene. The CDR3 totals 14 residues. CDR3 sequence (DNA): TGTGCCAGCGGACCCGGGACAGGGACAGATACGCAGTATTTT. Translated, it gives CASGPGTGTDTQYF.

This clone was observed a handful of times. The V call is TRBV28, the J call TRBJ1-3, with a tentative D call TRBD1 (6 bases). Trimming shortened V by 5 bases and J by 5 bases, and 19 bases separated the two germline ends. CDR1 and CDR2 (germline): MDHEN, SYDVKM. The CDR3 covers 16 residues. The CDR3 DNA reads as TGTGCCAGCAGTCTGCCCGGAACTAGGGGGAGAAACACCATATATTTT. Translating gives CASSLPGTRGRNTIYF.

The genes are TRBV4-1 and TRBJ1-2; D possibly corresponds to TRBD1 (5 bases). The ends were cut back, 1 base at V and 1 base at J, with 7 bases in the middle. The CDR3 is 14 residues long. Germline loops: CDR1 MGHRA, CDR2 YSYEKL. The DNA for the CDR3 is TGCGCCAGCAGCCAAGTGGGACTTAACTATGGCTACACCTTC. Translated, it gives CASSQVGLNYGYTF.